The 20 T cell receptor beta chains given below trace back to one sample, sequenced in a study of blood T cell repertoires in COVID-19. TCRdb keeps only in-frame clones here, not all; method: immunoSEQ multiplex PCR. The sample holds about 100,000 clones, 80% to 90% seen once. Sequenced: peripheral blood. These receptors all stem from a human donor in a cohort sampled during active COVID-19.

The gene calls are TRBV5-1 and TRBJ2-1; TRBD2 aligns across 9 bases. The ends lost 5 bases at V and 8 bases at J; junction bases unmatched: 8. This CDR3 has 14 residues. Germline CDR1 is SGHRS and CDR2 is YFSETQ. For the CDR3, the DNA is TGCGCCAGCAGGGATAGCGGGAGATTCGATGAGCAGTTCTTC. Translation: CASRDSGRFDEQFF.

The CDR3 DNA follows: TGCGCCAGCAGTGAGCCGGACAGGGCCGGAATTAATTCACCCCTCCACTTT. Translating it yields CASSEPDRAGINSPLHF. The chain recombines TRBV10-2 with TRBJ1-6, with 8 bases fitting TRBD1. Germline V lookup: CDR1 WSHSY, CDR2 SAAADI. The CDR3 contains 17 residues. Trimming removed 2 bases from V and 6 bases from J; junction bases left unmatched: 9.

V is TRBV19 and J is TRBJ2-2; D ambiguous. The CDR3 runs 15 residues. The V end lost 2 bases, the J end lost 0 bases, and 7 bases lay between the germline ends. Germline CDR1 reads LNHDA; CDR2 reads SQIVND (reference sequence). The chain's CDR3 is CASSIRKSNTGELFF. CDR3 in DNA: TGTGCCAGTAGTATACGTAAATCGAACACCGGGGAGCTGTTTTTT. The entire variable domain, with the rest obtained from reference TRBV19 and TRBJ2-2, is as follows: DGGITQSPKYLFRKEGQNVTLSCEQNLNHDAMYWYRQDPGQGLRLIYYSQIVNDFQKGDIAEGYSVSREKKESFPLTVTSAQKNPTAFYLCASSIRKSNTGELFFGEGSRLTVL.

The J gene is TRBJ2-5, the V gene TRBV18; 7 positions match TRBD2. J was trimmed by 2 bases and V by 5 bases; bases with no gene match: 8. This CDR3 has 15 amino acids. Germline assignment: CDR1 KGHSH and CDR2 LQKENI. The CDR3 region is CASSSLFGGQETQYF. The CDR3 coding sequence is TGTGCCAGCTCATCTCTGTTCGGGGGGCAAGAGACCCAGTACTTC. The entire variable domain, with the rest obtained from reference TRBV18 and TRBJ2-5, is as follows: NAGVMQNPRHLVRRRGQEARLRCSPMKGHSHVYWYRQLPEEGLKFMVYLQKENIIDESGMPKERFSAEFPKEGPSILRIQQVVRGDSAAYFCASSSLFGGQETQYFGPGTRLLVL.

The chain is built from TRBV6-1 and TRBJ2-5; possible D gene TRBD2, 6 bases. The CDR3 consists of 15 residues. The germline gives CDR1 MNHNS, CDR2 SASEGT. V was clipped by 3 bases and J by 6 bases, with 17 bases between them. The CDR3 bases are TGTGCCAGCAGTGAGCCGGGGAGGTCGAGGCAGACCCAGTACTTC. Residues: CASSEPGRSRQTQYF.

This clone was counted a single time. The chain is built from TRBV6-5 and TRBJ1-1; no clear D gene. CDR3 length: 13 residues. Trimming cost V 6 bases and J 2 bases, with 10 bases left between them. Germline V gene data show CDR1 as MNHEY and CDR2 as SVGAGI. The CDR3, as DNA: TGTGCCAGCAGGACGACAACCAACACTGAAGCTTTCTTT. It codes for CASRTTTNTEAFF.

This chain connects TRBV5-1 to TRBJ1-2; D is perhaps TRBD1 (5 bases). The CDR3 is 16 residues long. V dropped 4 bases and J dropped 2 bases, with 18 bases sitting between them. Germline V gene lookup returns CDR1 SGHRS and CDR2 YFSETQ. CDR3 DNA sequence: TGCGCCAGCAGCCCGATTTCCGGGACTGCAAACTATGGCTACACCTTC. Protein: CASSPISGTANYGYTF.

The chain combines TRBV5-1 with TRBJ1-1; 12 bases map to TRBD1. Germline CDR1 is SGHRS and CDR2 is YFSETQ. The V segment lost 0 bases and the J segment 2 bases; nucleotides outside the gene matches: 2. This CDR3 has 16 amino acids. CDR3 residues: CASSLGDRGLNTEAFF. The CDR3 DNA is TGCGCCAGCAGCTTGGGGGACAGGGGGCTTAACACTGAAGCTTTCTTT.

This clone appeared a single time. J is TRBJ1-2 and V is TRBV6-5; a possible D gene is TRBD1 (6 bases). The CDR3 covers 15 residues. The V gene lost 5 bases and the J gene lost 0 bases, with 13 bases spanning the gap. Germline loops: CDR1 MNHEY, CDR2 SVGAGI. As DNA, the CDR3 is TGTGCCAGCAGTAGGGGGAGATTAGCTAACTATGGCTACACCTTC. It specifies CASSRGRLANYGYTF.

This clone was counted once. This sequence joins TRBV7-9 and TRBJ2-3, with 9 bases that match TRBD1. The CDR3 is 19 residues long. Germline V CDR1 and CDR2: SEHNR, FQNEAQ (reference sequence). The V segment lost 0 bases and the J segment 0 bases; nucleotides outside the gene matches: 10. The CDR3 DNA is TGTGCCAGCAGCTTAGCGGGCCAGGACAGGGGTTGGAGCACAGATACGCAGTATTTT. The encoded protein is CASSLAGQDRGWSTDTQYF.

The CDR3 DNA is TGTGCCACCAGTGATTCCGACAGCTACGAGCAGTACTTC. This encodes CATSDSDSYEQYF. The chain recombines TRBV24-1 with TRBJ2-7; a possible D gene is TRBD1 (5 bases). The CDR3 is made up of 13 amino acids. Trimming took 2 bases from V and 3 from J, leaving 7 bases between them. CDR1 is KGHDR and CDR2 is SFDVKD in the germline V gene.

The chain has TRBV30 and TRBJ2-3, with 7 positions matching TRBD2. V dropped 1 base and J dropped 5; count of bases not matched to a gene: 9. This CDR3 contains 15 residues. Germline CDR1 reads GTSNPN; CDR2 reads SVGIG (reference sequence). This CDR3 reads CAWSGVAGVIDTQYF. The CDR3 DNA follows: TGTGCCTGGAGTGGGGTGGCGGGAGTGATAGATACGCAGTATTTT.

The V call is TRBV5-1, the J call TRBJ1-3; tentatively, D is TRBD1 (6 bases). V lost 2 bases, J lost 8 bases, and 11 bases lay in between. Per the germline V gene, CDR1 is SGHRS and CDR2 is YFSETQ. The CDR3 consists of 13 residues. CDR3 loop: CASSLQGAHTIYF. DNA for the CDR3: TGCGCCAGCAGCTTACAGGGAGCTCACACCATATATTTT.

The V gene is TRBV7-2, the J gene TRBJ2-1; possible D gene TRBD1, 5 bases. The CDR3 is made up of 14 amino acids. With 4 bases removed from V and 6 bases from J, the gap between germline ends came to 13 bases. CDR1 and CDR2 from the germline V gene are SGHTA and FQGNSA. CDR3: CASSSPGLLNEQFF. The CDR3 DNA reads TGTGCCAGCAGCTCACCAGGGCTCCTCAATGAGCAGTTCTTC.

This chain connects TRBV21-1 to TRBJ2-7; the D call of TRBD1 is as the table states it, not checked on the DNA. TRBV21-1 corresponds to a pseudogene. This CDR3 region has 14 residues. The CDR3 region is CASCPYQGSYEQYF. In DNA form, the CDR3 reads TGTGCCAGCTGCCCTTACCAGGGCTCCTACGAGCAGTACTTC.

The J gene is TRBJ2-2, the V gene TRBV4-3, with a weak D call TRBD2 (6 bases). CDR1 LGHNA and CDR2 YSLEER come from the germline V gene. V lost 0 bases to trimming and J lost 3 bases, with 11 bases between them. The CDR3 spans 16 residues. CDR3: CASSQEPGVYTGELFF. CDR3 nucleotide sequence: TGCGCCAGCAGCCAAGAACCGGGGGTTTACACCGGGGAGCTGTTTTTT.

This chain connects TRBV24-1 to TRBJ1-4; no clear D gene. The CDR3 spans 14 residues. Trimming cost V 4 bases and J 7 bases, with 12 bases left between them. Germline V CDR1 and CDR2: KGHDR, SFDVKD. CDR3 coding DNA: TGTGCCACCAGTGACTTACGGGAACCTGAAAAACTGTTTTTT. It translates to CATSDLREPEKLFF.

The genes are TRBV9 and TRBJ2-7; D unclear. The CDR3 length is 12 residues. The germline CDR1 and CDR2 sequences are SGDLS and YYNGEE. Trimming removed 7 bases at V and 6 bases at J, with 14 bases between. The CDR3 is CASGRLNGEQYF. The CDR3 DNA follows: TGTGCCAGCGGTCGTCTAAACGGCGAGCAGTACTTC.

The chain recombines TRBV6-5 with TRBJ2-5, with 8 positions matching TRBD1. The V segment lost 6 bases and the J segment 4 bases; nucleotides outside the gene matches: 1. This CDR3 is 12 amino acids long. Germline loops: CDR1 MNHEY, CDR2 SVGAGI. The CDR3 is CASRGQGETQYF. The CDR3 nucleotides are TGTGCCAGCAGAGGACAGGGAGAGACCCAGTACTTC.

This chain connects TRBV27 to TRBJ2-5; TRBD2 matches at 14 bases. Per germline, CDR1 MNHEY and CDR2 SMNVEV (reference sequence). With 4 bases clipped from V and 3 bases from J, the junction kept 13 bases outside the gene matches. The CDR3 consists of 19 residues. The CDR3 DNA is TGTGCCAGCAGTTCTACCCCGAAAGGACTAGCGGGGGGAAAAGAGACCCAGTACTTC. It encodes CASSSTPKGLAGGKETQYF.